These 20 T cell receptor beta chains were all obtained from the same sample, sequenced in a study of identical twins. TCRdb used MiXCR to reprocess the 5' RACE reads, holding one entry per CDR3 protein. The sample records 400,000 to 550,000 distinct CDR3 sequences, approximately 24% being singletons. The same sample was also studied in work on T cells expressing NK-cell markers.

The sequenced material came from CD4+ T cells sorted from blood. These receptors were taken from a woman under 30 in good health.

The chain uses TRBV5-1 and TRBJ2-7; TRBD2 agrees at 12 bases. From germline, CDR1 is SGHRS and CDR2 YFSETQ. V shed 5 bases and J 6 bases; nucleotides not matched to a gene: 6. The CDR3 extends over 14 amino acids. The CDR3 here is CASRRTSGTREQYF. CDR3 nucleotide sequence: TGCGCCAGCAGGCGGACTAGCGGGACCCGCGAGCAGTACTTC.

This clonotype was observed a handful of times. This chain joins TRBV24-1 and TRBJ2-7; D perhaps matches TRBD1 (5 bases). Germline lookup yields CDR1 KGHDR and CDR2 SFDVKD. This CDR3 is built from 13 residues. The V and J ends lost 8 bases and 2 bases respectively, with 12 bases between them. Here the CDR3 reads CATTPGIPYEQYF. The CDR3 DNA reads as TGTGCCACCACCCCAGGGATTCCCTACGAGCAGTACTTC.

The table lists this clonotype with a few counts. The gene calls are TRBV11-2 and TRBJ2-3; perhaps TRBD2 as D (6 bases). V lost 1 base and J 11 bases, leaving 19 bases between the germline ends. The length of the CDR3 is 15 residues. Germline loops: CDR1 SGHAT, CDR2 FQNNGV. The chain's CDR3 is CASSLVGSGWEGQYF. In DNA, the CDR3 is TGTGCCAGCAGCTTAGTCGGGAGTGGGTGGGAAGGGCAGTATTTT.

Only a few counts were recorded for this clonotype. The chain carries TRBV5-1 and TRBJ1-1, with 8 bases identical to TRBD1. V lost 3 bases to trimming and J lost 7 bases; unmatched junction nucleotides: 2. Germline assignment: CDR1 SGHRS and CDR2 YFSETQ. This CDR3 has 12 amino acids. This chain's CDR3 is CASSSQGDEAFF. The CDR3 DNA follows: TGCGCCAGCAGCTCACAGGGGGATGAAGCTTTCTTT.

This clonotype was observed many times. V is TRBV20-1 and J is TRBJ1-6; weak D call: TRBD1 (5 bases). The CDR3 contains 15 residues. Trimming took 3 bases from V and 5 from J, leaving 14 bases between them. CDR1 DFQATT and CDR2 SNEGSKA come from the germline V gene (reference sequence). CDR3 bases: TGCAGTGCTAGGGACACTTCAGGGAATAATTCACCCCTCCACTTT. This gives the protein CSARDTSGNNSPLHF.

Here the CDR3 reads CASSSSGPAGVTDTQYF. CDR3 coding DNA: TGCGCCAGCAGCTCGTCCGGGCCAGCGGGAGTGACAGATACGCAGTATTTT. The chain employs TRBV5-1 and TRBJ2-3, with 8 bases lining up with TRBD2. CDR3 length equals 17 residues. V shed 3 bases and J 3 bases; nucleotides not matched to a gene: 12. Germline V gives CDR1 SGHRS, CDR2 YFSETQ. The full variable domain, completed using reference TRBV5-1 and TRBJ2-3, is KAGVTQTPRYLIKTRGQQVTLSCSPISGHRSVSWYQQTPGQGLQFLFEYFSETQRNKGNFPGRFSGRQFSNSRSEMNVSTLELGDSALYLCASSSSGPAGVTDTQYFGPGTRLTVL.

This clonotype was detected ten times or more. The chain couples TRBV12-3 or TRBV12-4 to TRBJ2-6; D might be TRBD1 or TRBD2, each matching 5 bases. This CDR3 comprises 12 residues. V gave up 10 bases and J gave up 10 bases, with 14 bases separating them. The CDR3 DNA sequence: TGTGCCATCCGTCCGGGGCCTAACGTCCTGACTTTC. It encodes CAIRPGPNVLTF.

This rearrangement joins TRBV29-1 to TRBJ2-3; 8 bases are a match to TRBD2. There are 16 residues in the CDR3. Per germline, CDR1 SQVTM and CDR2 ANQGSEA. Trimming removed 2 bases from V and 1 base from J; junction bases left unmatched: 8. The CDR3 protein is CSVERTSGRGTDTQYF. The CDR3 DNA is TGCAGCGTTGAACGAACTAGCGGAAGGGGCACAGATACGCAGTATTTT.

This clonotype was counted only a few times. This chain uses TRBV20-1 with TRBJ1-1; D remains ambiguous. Germline V gene sequence: CDR1 DFQATT, CDR2 SNEGSKA (reference sequence). Trimming cost V 0 bases and J 8 bases, with 10 bases left between them. This CDR3 contains 12 residues. CDR3 sequence: CSARDWNMEAFF. In nucleotides, the CDR3 is TGCAGTGCTAGAGATTGGAATATGGAAGCTTTCTTT.

This clonotype was counted only a few times. This sequence joins TRBV5-1 and TRBJ1-1, with D possibly being TRBD1 (5 bases). This CDR3 is built from 14 residues. Germline V gene lookup returns CDR1 SGHRS and CDR2 YFSETQ. Trimming shortened V by 4 bases and J by 0 bases, and 10 bases separated the two germline ends. The CDR3 region is CASSTTAMNTEAFF. In nucleotides, the CDR3 is TGCGCCAGCAGCACGACAGCCATGAACACTGAAGCTTTCTTT.

This clonotype was seen a handful of times. CDR3 sequence reads: CASSVHGETQYF. In nucleotides, the CDR3 is TGTGCCAGCAGCGTTCACGGGGAGACCCAGTACTTC. This chain uses TRBV9 with TRBJ2-5; unclear D gene. Germline loops: CDR1 SGDLS, CDR2 YYNGEE. Trimming stripped 2 bases from V and 5 bases from J, with 7 bases between. The CDR3 loop spans 12 amino acids. Full variable domain (missing parts from reference TRBV9 and TRBJ2-5): DSGVTQTPKHLITATGQRVTLRCSPRSGDLSVYWYQQSLDQGLQFLIQYYNGEERAKGNILERFSAQQFPDLHSELNLSSLELGDSALYFCASSVHGETQYFGPGTRLLVL.

This clonotype was seen more than once but under ten times. The V and J genes are TRBV20-1 and TRBJ2-5, with TRBD1 matching 8 bases. CDR1 DFQATT and CDR2 SNEGSKA come from the germline V gene (reference sequence). J was trimmed by 9 bases and V by 0 bases; bases with no gene match: 6. This CDR3 is built from 13 residues. The CDR3 DNA sequence: TGCAGTGCTAGAGATCGCGGACAGGGAGCCCAGTACTTC. Translation gives CSARDRGQGAQYF.

The CDR3 nucleotides read TGTGCCAGCAGGCGCCAGCTCCTATGGCCCCAGCATTTT. Translating it yields CASRRQLLWPQHF. The chain carries TRBV6-2 or TRBV6-3 and TRBJ1-5; no firm D call. CDR3 length: 13 residues. Germline values: CDR1 MNHEY, CDR2 SVGEGT. Trimming stripped 6 bases from V and 9 bases from J, with 15 bases between.

This clonotype was observed a handful of times. V gene TRBV5-1 combines with J gene TRBJ2-5; no clear D gene. The CDR3 loop spans 14 amino acids. From germline, CDR1 is SGHRS and CDR2 YFSETQ. V was cut by 2 bases and J by 2 bases, with 10 bases left in between. This CDR3 is CASSFLGIQETQYF. CDR3 bases: TGCGCCAGCAGCTTTCTAGGGATACAAGAGACCCAGTACTTC.

There are a few counts of this clonotype. This chain uses TRBV20-1 with TRBJ2-7, with a tentative D call TRBD2 (6 bases). Trimming cost V 3 bases and J 4 bases, with 13 bases left between them. The CDR3 totals 13 residues. Looked up from germline, CDR1 is DFQATT and CDR2 is SNEGSKA (reference sequence). DNA for the CDR3: TGCAGTGCTAGGTCCGGTGGGGGGTACGAGCAGTACTTC. Protein sequence: CSARSGGGYEQYF.

This sequence joins TRBV5-5 and TRBJ2-7; no definite D call. V was shortened by 3 bases and J by 3 bases, with 13 bases between the two germline ends. This CDR3 comprises 14 residues. CDR1 SGHKS and CDR2 YYEKEE come from the germline V gene (reference sequence). Here the CDR3 DNA reads TGTGCCAGCAGCTCACCGGGCCTAGTCTACGAGCAGTACTTC. Translated, it gives CASSSPGLVYEQYF. The variable domain in full, with the rest retrieved from reference TRBV5-5 and TRBJ2-7, is DAGVTQSPTHLIKTRGQQVTLRCSPISGHKSVSWYQQVLGQGPQFIFQYYEKEERGRGNFPDRFSARQFPNYSSELNVNALLLGDSALYLCASSSPGLVYEQYFGPGTRLTVT.

This clonotype was seen more than once but under ten times. The V and J genes are TRBV3-1 and TRBJ2-7, with D perhaps being TRBD1 or TRBD2 (6 bases each). The CDR3 has 15 amino acids. The germline V gene has CDR1 LGHDT and CDR2 YNNKEL (reference sequence). With 5 bases removed from V and 3 bases from J, the gap between germline ends came to 17 bases. The CDR3 here is CASSKYRDSHYEQYF. The CDR3 nucleotides read TGTGCCAGCAGCAAATACAGGGACTCTCACTACGAGCAGTACTTC.

The chain joins TRBV20-1 to TRBJ2-1; D is unresolved. From germline, CDR1 is DFQATT and CDR2 SNEGSKA (reference sequence). V was cut by 1 base and J by 8 bases, with 12 bases left in between. The CDR3 has 13 residues. This CDR3 is CSARVDLLDEQFF. As DNA, the CDR3 is TGCAGTGCTAGAGTAGACTTATTAGATGAGCAGTTCTTC.

The table lists this clonotype with a few counts. The chain has TRBV6-1 and TRBJ2-2; 8 bases line up with TRBD2. The CDR3 has 13 amino acids. Germline V gene lookup returns CDR1 MNHNS and CDR2 SASEGT. Germline trimming cut 8 bases from V and 4 bases from J; bases unmatched to any gene: 3. The CDR3 reads CASGLAGTGELFF. CDR3 coding DNA: TGTGCCAGCGGTCTAGCGGGCACCGGGGAGCTGTTTTTT.

The table lists this clonotype with a few counts. Here the CDR3 reads CARLGEGSEAFF. The CDR3 nucleotides are TGTGCCAGGTTAGGGGAAGGGTCTGAAGCTTTCTTT. This chain links TRBV21-1 with TRBJ1-1; no DNA check was done on the table's D call, TRBD1. TRBV21-1 is shown as a pseudogene. This CDR3 has 12 amino acids.